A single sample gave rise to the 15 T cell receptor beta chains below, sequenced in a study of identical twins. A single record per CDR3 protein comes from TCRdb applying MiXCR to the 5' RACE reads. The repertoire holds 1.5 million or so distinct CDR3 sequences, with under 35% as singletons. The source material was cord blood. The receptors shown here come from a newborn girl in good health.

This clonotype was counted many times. The CDR3 nucleotides are TGTGCCAGCAGCCCACCGGGACACTATGGCTACACCTTC. Translating gives CASSPPGHYGYTF. This chain joins TRBV7-9 and TRBJ1-2, with D perhaps TRBD1 (5 bases). CDR1 SEHNR and CDR2 FQNEAQ come from the germline V gene (reference sequence). The CDR3 covers 13 residues. V was trimmed by 5 bases and J by 3 bases, leaving 10 bases between them.

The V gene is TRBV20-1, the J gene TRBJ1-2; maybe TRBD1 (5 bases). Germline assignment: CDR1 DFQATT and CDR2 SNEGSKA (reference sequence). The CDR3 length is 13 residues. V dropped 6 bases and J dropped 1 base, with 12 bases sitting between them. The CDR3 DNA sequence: TGCAGTGCCCCTGGGGGAGATAACTATGGCTACACCTTC. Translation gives CSAPGGDNYGYTF.

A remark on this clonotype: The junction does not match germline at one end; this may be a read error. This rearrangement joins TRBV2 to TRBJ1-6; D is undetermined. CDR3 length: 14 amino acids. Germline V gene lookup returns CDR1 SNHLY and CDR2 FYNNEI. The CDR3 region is CASKGSSYNSPLHF. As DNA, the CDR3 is TGTGCCAGCAAGGGCAGCTCCTACAATTCACCCCTCCACTTT. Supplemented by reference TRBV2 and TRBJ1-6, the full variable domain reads EPEVTQTPSHQVTQMGQEVILRCVPISNHLYFYWYRQILGQKVEFLVSFYNNEISEKSEIFDDQFSVERPDGSNFTLKIRSTKLEDSAMYFCASKGSSYNSPLHFGNGTRLTVT.

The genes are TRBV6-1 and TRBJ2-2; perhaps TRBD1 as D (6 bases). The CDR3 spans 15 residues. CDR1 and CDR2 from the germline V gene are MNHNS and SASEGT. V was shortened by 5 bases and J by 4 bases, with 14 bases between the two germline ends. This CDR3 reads CASSMNRAGTGELFF. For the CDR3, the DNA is TGTGCCAGCAGTATGAACAGGGCGGGCACCGGGGAGCTGTTTTTT.

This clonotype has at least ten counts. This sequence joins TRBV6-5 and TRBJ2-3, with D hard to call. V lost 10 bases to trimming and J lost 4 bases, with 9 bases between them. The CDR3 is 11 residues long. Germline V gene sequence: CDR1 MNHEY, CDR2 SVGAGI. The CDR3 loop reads CATLGSDTQYF. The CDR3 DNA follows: TGTGCCACCCTTGGGTCAGATACGCAGTATTTT.

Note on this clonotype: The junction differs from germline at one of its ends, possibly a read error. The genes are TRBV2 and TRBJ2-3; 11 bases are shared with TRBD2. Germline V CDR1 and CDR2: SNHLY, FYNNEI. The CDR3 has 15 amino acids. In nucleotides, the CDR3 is TGTGCCAGCAGCCGACTAGCGGGGTTCACAGATGCGCAGTATTTT. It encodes CASSRLAGFTDAQYF.

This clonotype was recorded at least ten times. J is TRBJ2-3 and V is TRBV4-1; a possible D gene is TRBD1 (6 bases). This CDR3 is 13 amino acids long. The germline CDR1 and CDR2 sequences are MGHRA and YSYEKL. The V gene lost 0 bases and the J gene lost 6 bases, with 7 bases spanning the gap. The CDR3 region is CASSQERGDTQYF. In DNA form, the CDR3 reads TGCGCCAGCAGCCAAGAGAGGGGGGATACGCAGTATTTT.

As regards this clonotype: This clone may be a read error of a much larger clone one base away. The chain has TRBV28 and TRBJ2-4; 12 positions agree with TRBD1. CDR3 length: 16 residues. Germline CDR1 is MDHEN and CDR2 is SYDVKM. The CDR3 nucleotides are TGTGCCAGCAGTTTAACCGGGACAGGGGGCAAAAACATTCGGTACTTC. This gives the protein CASSLTGTGGKNIRYF.

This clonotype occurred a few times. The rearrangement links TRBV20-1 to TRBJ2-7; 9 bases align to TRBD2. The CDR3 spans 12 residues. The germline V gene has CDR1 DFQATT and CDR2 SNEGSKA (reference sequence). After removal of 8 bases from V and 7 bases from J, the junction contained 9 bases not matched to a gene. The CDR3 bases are TGCAGTCCTCGGACTAGCGCTAGGGAGCAGTACTTC. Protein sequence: CSPRTSAREQYF.

The CDR3 bases are TGCGCCAGCAGCCAAGATATCGACAGATCTTACCTTAATGAAAAACTGTTTTTT. It yields the protein CASSQDIDRSYLNEKLFF. The J gene is TRBJ1-4, the V gene TRBV4-1; D might be TRBD1 (5 bases). Germline CDR1 reads MGHRA; CDR2 reads YSYEKL. Trimming stripped 0 bases from V and 4 bases from J, with 18 bases between. The length of the CDR3 is 18 residues.

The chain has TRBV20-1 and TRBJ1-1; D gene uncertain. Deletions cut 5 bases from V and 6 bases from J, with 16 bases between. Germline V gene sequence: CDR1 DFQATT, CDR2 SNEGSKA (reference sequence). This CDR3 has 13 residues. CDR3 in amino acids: CSALSVFGPEAFF. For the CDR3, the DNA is TGCAGTGCTTTGTCGGTCTTTGGGCCTGAAGCTTTCTTT.

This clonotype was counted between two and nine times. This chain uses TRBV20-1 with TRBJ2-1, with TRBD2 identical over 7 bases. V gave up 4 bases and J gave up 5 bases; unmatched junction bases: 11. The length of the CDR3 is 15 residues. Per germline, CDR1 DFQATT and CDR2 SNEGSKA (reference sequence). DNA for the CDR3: TGCAGTGCTAACCTAGGCGGGAGAGGGGACAATGAGCAGTTCTTC. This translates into CSANLGGRGDNEQFF.

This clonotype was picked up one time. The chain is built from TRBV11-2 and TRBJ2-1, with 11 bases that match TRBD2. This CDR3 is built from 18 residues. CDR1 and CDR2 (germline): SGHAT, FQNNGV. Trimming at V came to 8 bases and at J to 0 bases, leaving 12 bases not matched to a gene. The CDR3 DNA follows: TGTGCCAGCCAATGGCGGGGTAGCGGGAGGGCCTCCTACAATGAGCAGTTCTTC. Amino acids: CASQWRGSGRASYNEQFF.

Here the CDR3 DNA reads TGTGCCAGCAGCCTCCCTCGGACAGGGGTCTACGAGCAGTACTTC. Translation gives CASSLPRTGVYEQYF. This sequence joins TRBV28 and TRBJ2-7; 9 bases map to TRBD1. The V segment lost 6 bases and the J segment 3 bases; nucleotides outside the gene matches: 9. Germline V gives CDR1 MDHEN, CDR2 SYDVKM. The CDR3 runs 15 residues.

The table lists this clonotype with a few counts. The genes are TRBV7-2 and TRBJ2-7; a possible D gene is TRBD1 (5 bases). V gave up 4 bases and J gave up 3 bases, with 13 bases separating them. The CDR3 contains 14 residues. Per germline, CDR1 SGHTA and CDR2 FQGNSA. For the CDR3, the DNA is TGTGCCAGCAGCTCCCAGGGTAGGCTCTACGAGCAGTACTTC. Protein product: CASSSQGRLYEQYF.